Sequencing of this T cell receptor beta chain was carried out in a study of blood T cell repertoires in COVID-19. Study background: Acute-phase and convalescent COVID-19 samples originated in the United States, Italy and Spain. Sources were T cells, B-cell-depleted T cells, or PBMCs; the material itself was cDNA or gDNA.

V lost 3 bases to trimming and J lost 7 bases, with 13 bases between them. The CDR3 sequence is 14 residues long. Per the germline V gene, CDR1 is KGHSH and CDR2 is LQKENI. Per the authors' pipeline: Amplified reference gene primers provided the basis for estimating nucleated cell counts. Clones were sequenced by immunoSEQ multiplex PCR, and TCRdb holds only the in-frame ones, with some missing. That table supplies the V and J calls and clone size; D and trimming were determined from the DNA. Of some 260,000 clones listed, 88% were seen once; the top ten hold 0.95% to 1%. Sequencing used peripheral blood. The chain combines TRBV18 with TRBJ1-5, with a weak D call TRBD1 (5 bases). This sequence was found in a middle-aged woman who had recovered from COVID-19. The CDR3 DNA reads as TGTGCCAGCTCACCCCGGGGCGCGGGGCAGCCCCAGCATTTT. This encodes CASSPRGAGQPQHF. Together with reference TRBV18 and TRBJ1-5, the CDR3 gives the full variable domain: NAGVMQNPRHLVRRRGQEARLRCSPMKGHSHVYWYRQLPEEGLKFMVYLQKENIIDESGMPKERFSAEFPKEGPSILRIQQVVRGDSAAYFCASSPRGAGQPQHFGDGTRLSIL.